This T cell receptor (beta chain) stems from a study of blood T cell repertoires in COVID-19. The CDR3 covers 16 residues. Germline trimming cut 3 bases from V and 6 bases from J; bases unmatched to any gene: 10. Germline lookup yields CDR1 LNHDA and CDR2 SQIVND (reference sequence). Here immunoSEQ multiplex PCR was the method, and the copy in TCRdb shows in-frame clones only, minus some. Here the sample spans 400,000 to 550,000 clones, approximately 90% being singletons. The sequencing input was PBMCs or T cells enriched from blood (not recorded which). This rearrangement joins TRBV19 to TRBJ2-3; 9 nucleotides match TRBD2. This receptor was obtained from a woman between 18 and 30 years old with acute COVID-19. The chain's CDR3 is CASSIPTSGLTDTQYF. CDR3 in DNA: TGTGCCAGTAGTATCCCGACTAGCGGACTCACGGATACGCAGTATTTT.